Reported below is one T cell receptor beta chain. Its antigen is not known. Different DNA sequences within this sample yield the same CDR3. TCRdb's copy holds only in-frame clones and misses some; the assay was immunoSEQ multiplex PCR. The sample holds about 1.5 million clones, 95% to 99% seen once. There are 11 residues in the CDR3. Germline loops: CDR1 MDHEN, CDR2 SYDVKM. Trimming removed 5 bases from V and 7 bases from J, with 8 bases in between. This specimen comes from a study of shared clonotypes between healthy human individuals. Findings and caveats of the study: Compared with memory subsets, naive subsets generally had larger estimated richness.

Source material: naive CD4+ T cells sorted from blood. Described subset: CD45RA+ positively selected. The chain recombines TRBV28 with TRBJ2-5; a possible D gene is TRBD2 (6 bases). The sequence was collected from a man aged 30 to 39 in good health. CDR3 protein: CASSLGGTQYF. In DNA, the CDR3 is TGTGCCAGCAGTCTGGGGGGGACCCAGTACTTC.